This entry lists 26 T cell receptor beta chains sequenced from one sample in a study of Tregs in tolerant kidney transplant recipients. Related graft donors supplied nonmyeloablative bone marrow transplants, and mixed chimerism was transient. The protocol was immunoSEQ multiplex PCR, while the TCRdb copy is restricted to in-frame clones and leaves out a portion. The sample records about 64,000 clones, roughly 86% being singletons. Sequenced here: CD4+ T cells from blood (PBMCs), sampled 6 months after the transplant. These receptors originate from a human patient who received a combined kidney and bone marrow transplant. Some T cells here may be from the graft donor.

This sequence joins TRBV4-2 and TRBJ1-2; the D gene is possibly TRBD1 (6 bases). CDR3 length: 15 residues. The V gene's germline CDR1 is LGHNA and CDR2 YNFKEQ. Trimming took 0 bases from V and 8 from J, leaving 16 bases between them. CDR3 sequence reads: CASSQDRFGQFGYTF. The CDR3 DNA sequence: TGTGCCAGCAGCCAAGATCGGTTCGGACAGTTCGGCTACACCTTC.

This chain uses TRBV5-1 with TRBJ2-1; TRBD2 matches 9 bases. The V and J ends lost 4 bases and 7 bases, in that order; junction bases with no gene match: 6. Germline V gene lookup returns CDR1 SGHRS and CDR2 YFSETQ. The CDR3 covers 14 residues. The CDR3 nucleotides read TGCGCCAGCAGCACCGGACTAGCGTCAAATGAGCAGTTCTTC. Its protein product is CASSTGLASNEQFF.

This clone was counted only a few times. The rearrangement links TRBV11-3 to TRBJ1-3; D unresolved. V was trimmed by 5 bases and J by 2 bases, leaving 10 bases between them. The CDR3 totals 14 residues. Germline CDR1 and CDR2: SGHNT and YENEEA. The CDR3 reads CASSLNGAGNTIYF. The CDR3 DNA reads as TGTGCCAGCAGCCTAAATGGAGCTGGAAACACCATATATTTT.

The chain links TRBV2 to TRBJ1-4; D is uncertain. The CDR3 runs 15 residues. The germline CDR1 and CDR2 sequences are SNHLY and FYNNEI. V lost 6 bases and J 4 bases, leaving 15 bases between the germline ends. The CDR3 DNA follows: TGTGCCAGCAGCCGGGGAAGGCCGAATAATGAAAAACTGTTTTTT. It encodes CASSRGRPNNEKLFF.

This rearrangement joins TRBV7-3 to TRBJ2-1, with 13 bases fitting TRBD2. CDR1 SGHTA and CDR2 FQGTGA come from the germline V gene. There are 14 residues in the CDR3. The V and J ends lost 4 bases and 8 bases, in that order; junction bases with no gene match: 2. The CDR3 DNA follows: TGTGCCAGCAGCTCCGGACTAGCGGGAGATGAGCAGTTCTTC. Its protein is CASSSGLAGDEQFF.

This chain uses TRBV6-1 with TRBJ1-1; TRBD1 aligns across 8 bases. V lost 5 bases, J lost 5 bases, and 4 bases stayed unmatched. The CDR3 is 13 amino acids. Germline V gene lookup returns CDR1 MNHNS and CDR2 SASEGT. This CDR3 reads CASSRDRRTEAFF. The CDR3 DNA reads as TGTGCCAGCAGTCGGGACAGGAGGACTGAAGCTTTCTTT.

The V call is TRBV19, the J call TRBJ2-1; 12 bases are shared with TRBD2. V was clipped by 3 bases and J by 9 bases; unmatched bases: 18. This CDR3 spans 19 amino acids. Germline CDR1 and CDR2: LNHDA and SQIVND (reference sequence). CDR3 region: CASSILQGLAGGPWTEQFF. The CDR3 nucleotides are TGTGCCAGTAGTATTCTACAGGGGCTAGCGGGAGGGCCTTGGACTGAGCAGTTCTTC.

The chain carries TRBV7-9 and TRBJ1-5; TRBD1 aligns across 8 bases. V gave up 1 base and J gave up 11 bases; unmatched junction bases: 10. From germline, CDR1 is SEHNR and CDR2 FQNEAQ (reference sequence). The CDR3 covers 15 residues. The CDR3 DNA reads TGTGCCAGCAGCTTAGGAACCGGGACAGGAGCTACCCAGCATTTT. As protein: CASSLGTGTGATQHF. Full variable domain (outside the CDR3, taken from reference TRBV7-9 and TRBJ1-5): DTGVSQNPRHKITKRGQNVTFRCDPISEHNRLYWYRQTLGQGPEFLTYFQNEAQLEKSRLLSDRFSAERPKGSFSTLEIQRTEQGDSAMYLCASSLGTGTGATQHFGDGTRLSIL.

The gene calls are TRBV18 and TRBJ1-3, with 8 bases aligning to TRBD1. The J segment lost 2 bases and the V segment lost 3 bases, leaving 3 bases of the junction unmatched. The CDR3 consists of 15 residues. Germline V gene data show CDR1 as KGHSH and CDR2 as LQKENI. CDR3 sequence (DNA): TGTGCCAGCTCACCGACGACAGGGGCTGGAAACACCATATATTTT. It is translated as CASSPTTGAGNTIYF. The entire variable domain, with the rest obtained from reference TRBV18 and TRBJ1-3, is as follows: NAGVMQNPRHLVRRRGQEARLRCSPMKGHSHVYWYRQLPEEGLKFMVYLQKENIIDESGMPKERFSAEFPKEGPSILRIQQVVRGDSAAYFCASSPTTGAGNTIYFGEGSWLTVV.

The chain carries TRBV4-2 and TRBJ1-2; a weak D match, TRBD1 (5 bases). CDR1 LGHNA and CDR2 YNFKEQ come from the germline V gene. The CDR3 loop spans 14 amino acids. Trimming took off 2 bases at V and 0 bases at J, with 7 bases between the two ends. The CDR3 DNA follows: TGTGCCAGCAGCCAATCGACAGCTAACTATGGCTACACCTTC. Its protein product is CASSQSTANYGYTF.

The rearrangement links TRBV29-1 to TRBJ1-1; perhaps TRBD1 as D (5 bases). Germline V lookup: CDR1 SQVTM, CDR2 ANQGSEA. The CDR3 covers 11 residues. V lost 2 bases to trimming and J lost 6 bases, with 7 bases between them. CDR3 nucleotides: TGCAGCGTTGAACGGGGGGCTGAAGCTTTCTTT. Its protein is CSVERGAEAFF.

The chain recombines TRBV6-1 with TRBJ2-3; weak D call: TRBD1 (6 bases). From germline, CDR1 is MNHNS and CDR2 SASEGT. The CDR3 runs to 17 residues. The ends were cut back, 2 bases at V and 2 bases at J, with 17 bases in the middle. This CDR3 is CASSELRRQAVTDTQYF. The CDR3 bases are TGTGCCAGCAGTGAACTCCGCCGACAGGCTGTCACAGATACGCAGTATTTT.

This chain connects TRBV6-5 to TRBJ2-3; D uncertain. This CDR3 comprises 11 residues. The V end was cut by 4 bases, the J end by 6 bases, with 5 bases between. Germline CDR1 is MNHEY and CDR2 is SVGAGI. CDR3 nucleotides: TGTGCCAGCAGTTCCACTGATACGCAGTATTTT. Amino acid sequence: CASSSTDTQYF.

The chain couples TRBV9 to TRBJ1-1; TRBD1 matches at 7 bases. The CDR3 covers 14 residues. J was trimmed by 3 bases and V by 3 bases; bases with no gene match: 5. Germline lookup yields CDR1 SGDLS and CDR2 YYNGEE. The CDR3 here is CASSATTGYTEAFF. CDR3 sequence (DNA): TGTGCCAGCAGCGCTACGACAGGGTACACTGAAGCTTTCTTT.

The V call is TRBV2, the J call TRBJ2-1; 11 bases fit TRBD2. V dropped 6 bases and J dropped 4; count of bases not matched to a gene: 5. Germline V gives CDR1 SNHLY, CDR2 FYNNEI. The CDR3 length is 15 residues. As DNA, the CDR3 is TGTGCCAGCAGCTACGGGACTAGCGGATACAATGAGCAGTTCTTC. As protein: CASSYGTSGYNEQFF.

The rearrangement links TRBV7-2 to TRBJ2-5; TRBD2 matches 10 bases. The CDR3 covers 15 residues. Trimming at V came to 5 bases and at J to 1 base, leaving 4 bases not matched to a gene. Per germline, CDR1 SGHTA and CDR2 FQGNSA. The CDR3 bases are TGTGCCAGCAGCAGACTAGCGGGCCTCCAAGAGACCCAGTACTTC. Its translation: CASSRLAGLQETQYF.

This rearrangement joins TRBV4-2 to TRBJ2-7, with D perhaps matching TRBD1 (6 bases). The germline gives CDR1 LGHNA, CDR2 YNFKEQ. The CDR3 is made up of 15 amino acids. V lost 4 bases, J lost 0 bases, and 13 bases lay in between. The CDR3 region has the DNA TGTGCCAGCAGCCGTCCAGGGGCGGACTCCTACGAGCAGTACTTC. Protein product: CASSRPGADSYEQYF.

The rearrangement joins TRBV27 to TRBJ2-5; tentatively, D is TRBD2 (6 bases). Germline assignment: CDR1 MNHEY and CDR2 SMNVEV (reference sequence). The CDR3 sequence is 15 residues long. The V gene lost 0 bases and the J gene lost 4 bases, with 12 bases spanning the gap. Here the CDR3 DNA reads TGTGCCAGCAGTTTATCAGGGGACTGGGGAGAGACCCAGTACTTC. Protein product: CASSLSGDWGETQYF.

Here the CDR3 DNA reads TGTGCCAGCAGCCCTGGGACAGGAAGAAACACTGAAGCTTTCTTT. Translation gives CASSPGTGRNTEAFF. The rearrangement joins TRBV7-9 to TRBJ1-1, with 8 nucleotides matching TRBD1. This CDR3 is 15 amino acids long. J gave up 2 bases and V 5 bases, and 7 bases lay outside the gene matches. Germline CDR1 and CDR2: SEHNR and FQNEAQ (reference sequence).

The chain employs TRBV19 and TRBJ1-2, with D tentatively TRBD1 (6 bases). This CDR3 is 13 amino acids long. V lost 6 bases and J lost 2, with 10 bases in between. CDR1 is LNHDA and CDR2 is SQIVND in the germline V gene (reference sequence). CDR3 region: CASSQGLNYGYTF. Written as DNA, the CDR3 is TGTGCCAGTAGCCAGGGGTTAAACTATGGCTACACCTTC.

The chain recombines TRBV7-2 with TRBJ2-5; 7 bases line up with TRBD2. The germline V gene encodes CDR1 SGHTA and CDR2 FQGNSA. The CDR3 totals 14 residues. With V trimmed by 5 bases and J by 5 bases, 8 bases remained unmatched. CDR3 DNA: TGTGCCAGCAGCGCGCGGGAGTTGGTGGAGACCCAGTACTTC. Its translation is CASSARELVETQYF.

The rearrangement joins TRBV4-2 to TRBJ2-3; no firm D call. This CDR3 has 15 residues. CDR1 and CDR2 (germline): LGHNA, YNFKEQ. V was clipped by 0 bases and J by 0 bases, with 7 bases between them. Here the CDR3 reads CASSQESLSTDTQYF. CDR3 nucleotides: TGTGCCAGCAGCCAAGAGAGCCTTAGCACAGATACGCAGTATTTT.

This clone turned up a few times. J is TRBJ2-2 and V is TRBV4-2, with 9 bases matching TRBD1. CDR3 length: 17 residues. V was clipped by 4 bases and J by 3 bases; unmatched bases: 9. The germline gives CDR1 LGHNA, CDR2 YNFKEQ. The CDR3 DNA sequence: TGTGCCAGCAGCCCCATGGCGGGACAGGGTGACACCGGGGAGCTGTTTTTT. Its translation is CASSPMAGQGDTGELFF.

The CDR3 region has the DNA TGTGCCAGTACCTCAGGACAGGGTACTGAGCAGTTCTTC. This translates into CASTSGQGTEQFF. The J gene is TRBJ2-1, the V gene TRBV19; 8 bases map to TRBD1. The CDR3 covers 13 residues. After removal of 7 bases from V and 9 bases from J, the junction contained 8 bases not matched to a gene. Germline loops: CDR1 LNHDA, CDR2 SQIVND (reference sequence).

The chain carries TRBV14 and TRBJ2-3; 12 bases are a match to TRBD1. Trimming at V came to 0 bases and at J to 3 bases, leaving 10 bases not matched to a gene. CDR3 length: 19 residues. Germline V gene sequence: CDR1 SGHDN, CDR2 FVKESK. The CDR3 DNA reads TGTGCCAGCAGCCAAGATCTGAGATGGGACAGGGGGCTGACAGATACGCAGTATTTT. It translates to CASSQDLRWDRGLTDTQYF.

V is TRBV10-3 and J is TRBJ2-7; D gene uncertain. Germline V gene lookup returns CDR1 ENHRY and CDR2 SYGVKD. Trimming took off 2 bases at V and 4 bases at J, with 6 bases between the two ends. The CDR3 runs 12 residues. The CDR3 reads CAISELSYEQYF. The CDR3, as DNA: TGTGCCATCAGTGAGCTCAGTTACGAGCAGTACTTC.